These 4 T cell receptor beta chains were all obtained from the same sample, sequenced in a study of blood T cell repertoires in COVID-19. The data were produced by immunoSEQ multiplex PCR, yet TCRdb's version contains in-frame clones alone and is incomplete. The sample shows about 82,000 clones, around 89% of them seen only once. Material: PBMCs or T cells enriched from blood (not recorded which). These receptors all stem from a woman aged 45 to 65 with acute COVID-19.

The chain joins TRBV2 to TRBJ2-1; the match to TRBD2 covers 9 bases. CDR3 size: 16 residues. V was clipped by 6 bases and J by 2 bases; unmatched bases: 8. Germline V gene sequence: CDR1 SNHLY, CDR2 FYNNEI. The DNA of the CDR3 is TGTGCCAGCAGAGTTAGTCTAGCGGGACCCTACAATGAGCAGTTCTTC. This sequence encodes CASRVSLAGPYNEQFF.

The chain recombines TRBV7-8 with TRBJ2-1; D may be TRBD2 (5 bases). The CDR3 contains 14 residues. Germline CDR1 and CDR2: SGHVS and FQNEAQ. V dropped 4 bases and J dropped 2 bases, with 9 bases sitting between them. The CDR3 protein is CASSYSGAYNEQFF. The CDR3 DNA is TGTGCCAGCAGCTATTCCGGGGCCTACAATGAGCAGTTCTTC. Using reference TRBV7-8 and TRBJ2-1 for the parts outside the CDR3, the full variable domain is GAGVSQSPRYKVAKRGQDVALRCDPISGHVSLFWYQQALGQGPEFLTYFQNEAQLDKSGLPSDRFFAERPEGSVSTLKIQRTQQEDSAVYLCASSYSGAYNEQFFGPGTRLTVL.

The chain employs TRBV3-1 (or the pseudogene TRBV3-2) and TRBJ2-1; no clear D gene. Germline-derived CDR1 and CDR2 are LGHDT and YNNKEL (reference sequence). CDR3 length: 14 residues. V was trimmed by 4 bases and J by 3 bases, leaving 10 bases between them. The CDR3 coding sequence is TGTGCCAGCAGCCCCCCCCAGGACTACAATGAGCAGTTCTTC. It encodes CASSPPQDYNEQFF.

This sequence joins TRBV4-2 and TRBJ2-2; no clear D. The V gene's germline CDR1 is LGHNA and CDR2 YNFKEQ. V lost 1 base to trimming and J lost 6 bases, with 9 bases between them. CDR3 length equals 14 residues. This chain's CDR3 is CASSQALPAGELFF. The DNA of the CDR3 is TGTGCCAGCAGCCAAGCACTACCGGCCGGGGAGCTGTTTTTT.